This TCR beta chain was observed in a study of T cell responses to AZD1222 COVID-19 vaccine. This CDR3 is 13 amino acids long. CDR1 and CDR2 from the germline V gene are MNHNS and SASEGT. Unmatched junction bases numbered 1, after V lost 5 bases and J lost 2 bases. Generated by immunoSEQ multiplex PCR, the TCRdb table keeps only in-frame clones and is missing some. The sample lists 150,000 or so clones; roughly nine tenths were seen once. The source is an adult in good health. This rearrangement joins TRBV6-1 to TRBJ2-5; 8 bases are shared with TRBD2. The sample was peripheral blood, taken on day 0 of AZD1222 vaccination. The CDR3 sequence is CASSTGGQETQYF. The CDR3 DNA reads TGTGCCAGCAGTACGGGGGGGCAAGAGACCCAGTACTTC.